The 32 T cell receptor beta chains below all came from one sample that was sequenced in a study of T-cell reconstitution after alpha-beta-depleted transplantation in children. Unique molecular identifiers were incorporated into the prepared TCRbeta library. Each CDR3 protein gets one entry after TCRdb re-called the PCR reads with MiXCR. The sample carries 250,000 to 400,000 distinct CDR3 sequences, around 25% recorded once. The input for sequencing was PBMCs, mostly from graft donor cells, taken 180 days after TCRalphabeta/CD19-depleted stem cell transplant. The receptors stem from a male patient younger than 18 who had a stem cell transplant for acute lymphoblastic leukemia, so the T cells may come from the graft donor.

CDR3 nucleotide sequence: TGTGCCAGCAGCTTACGACTGACAGAGAGCTCCTACGAGCAGTACTTC. Translated, it gives CASSLRLTESSYEQYF. The chain recombines TRBV7-9 with TRBJ2-7; tentative D call: TRBD1 (5 bases). V dropped 2 bases and J dropped 0 bases, with 14 bases sitting between them. CDR1 is SEHNR, CDR2 FQNEAQ, per germline (reference sequence). There are 16 residues in the CDR3. Supplemented by reference TRBV7-9 and TRBJ2-7, the full variable domain reads DTGVSQNPRHKITKRGQNVTFRCDPISEHNRLYWYRQTLGQGPEFLTYFQNEAQLEKSRLLSDRFSAERPKGSFSTLEIQRTEQGDSAMYLCASSLRLTESSYEQYFGPGTRLTVT.

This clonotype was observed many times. The CDR3 loop reads CASGPGGQPQHF. In DNA form, the CDR3 reads TGTGCTAGTGGTCCGGGAGGTCAGCCCCAGCATTTT. The J gene is TRBJ1-5, the V gene TRBV12-5; D ambiguous. From germline, CDR1 is LGHNT and CDR2 FRNRAP. This CDR3 has 12 residues. Trimming cost V 5 bases and J 6 bases, with 8 bases left between them.

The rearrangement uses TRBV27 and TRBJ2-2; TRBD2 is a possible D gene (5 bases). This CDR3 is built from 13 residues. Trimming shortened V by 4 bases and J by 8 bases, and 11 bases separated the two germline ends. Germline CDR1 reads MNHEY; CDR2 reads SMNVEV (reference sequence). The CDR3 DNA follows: TGTGCCAGCAGTTCTGGACTGACGGGGGAGCTGTTTTTT. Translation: CASSSGLTGELFF.

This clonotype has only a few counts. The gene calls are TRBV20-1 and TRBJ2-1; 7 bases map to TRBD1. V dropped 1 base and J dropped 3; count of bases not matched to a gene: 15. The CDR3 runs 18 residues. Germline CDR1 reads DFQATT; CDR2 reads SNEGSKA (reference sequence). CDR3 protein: CSARGPVAGGVNYNEQFF. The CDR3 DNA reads TGCAGTGCTAGAGGGCCCGTGGCAGGGGGAGTAAACTACAATGAGCAGTTCTTC.

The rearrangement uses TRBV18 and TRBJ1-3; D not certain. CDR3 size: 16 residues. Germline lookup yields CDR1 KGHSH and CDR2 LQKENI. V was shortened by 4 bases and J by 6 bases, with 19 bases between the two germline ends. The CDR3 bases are TGTGCCAGCTCACTCCGATCGACACTCGACTCAAACACCATATATTTT. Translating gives CASSLRSTLDSNTIYF.

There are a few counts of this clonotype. As DNA, the CDR3 is TGCAGTGCCCTGTTGGAGGTCGAACAAGAGACCCAGTACTTC. It codes for CSALLEVEQETQYF. This chain uses TRBV20-1 with TRBJ2-5, with a tentative D call TRBD2 (5 bases). Looked up from germline, CDR1 is DFQATT and CDR2 is SNEGSKA (reference sequence). Deletions cut 6 bases from V and 2 bases from J, with 16 bases between. The CDR3 sequence is 14 residues long.

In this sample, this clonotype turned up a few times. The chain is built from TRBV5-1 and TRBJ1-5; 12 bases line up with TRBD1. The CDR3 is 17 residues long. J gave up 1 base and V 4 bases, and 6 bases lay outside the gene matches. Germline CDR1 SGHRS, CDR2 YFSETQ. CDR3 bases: TGCGCCAGCAGCCCGGGGGACAGGGGGCGAAGCAATCAGCCCCAGCATTTT. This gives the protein CASSPGDRGRSNQPQHF.

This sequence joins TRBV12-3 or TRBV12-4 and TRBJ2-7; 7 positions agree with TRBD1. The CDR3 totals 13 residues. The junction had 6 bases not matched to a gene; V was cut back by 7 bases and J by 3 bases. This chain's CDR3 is CASTQQGIYEQYF. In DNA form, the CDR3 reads TGTGCCAGCACCCAACAGGGGATCTACGAGCAGTACTTC.

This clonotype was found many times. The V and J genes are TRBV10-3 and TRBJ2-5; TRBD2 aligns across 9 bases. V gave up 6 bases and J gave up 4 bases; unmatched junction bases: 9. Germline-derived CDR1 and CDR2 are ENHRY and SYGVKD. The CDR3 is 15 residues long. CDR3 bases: TGTGCCATCAGGCTTGATCAACTAGCGGGAGAGACCCAGTACTTC. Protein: CAIRLDQLAGETQYF.

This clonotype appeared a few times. CDR3 bases: TGCGCCAGCAGCTTGAACAGACTCCAAGAGACCCAGTACTTC. Its protein product is CASSLNRLQETQYF. The rearrangement joins TRBV5-1 to TRBJ2-5, with unresolved D. CDR1 SGHRS and CDR2 YFSETQ come from the germline V gene. Trimming pared 1 base from V and 1 base from J, leaving 8 bases between. The CDR3 has 14 residues.

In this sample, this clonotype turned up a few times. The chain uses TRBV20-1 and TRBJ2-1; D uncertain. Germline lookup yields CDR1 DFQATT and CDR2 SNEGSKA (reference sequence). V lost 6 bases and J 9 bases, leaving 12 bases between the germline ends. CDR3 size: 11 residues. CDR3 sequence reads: CSAPNGVEQFF. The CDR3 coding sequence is TGCAGTGCACCAAACGGAGTTGAGCAGTTCTTC.

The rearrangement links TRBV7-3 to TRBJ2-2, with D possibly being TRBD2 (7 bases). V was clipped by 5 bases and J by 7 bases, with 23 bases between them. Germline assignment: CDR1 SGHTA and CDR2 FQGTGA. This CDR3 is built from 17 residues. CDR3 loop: CASSPHLGGALNGELFF. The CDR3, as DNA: TGTGCCAGCAGCCCTCATTTAGGGGGGGCTTTGAACGGGGAGCTGTTTTTT.

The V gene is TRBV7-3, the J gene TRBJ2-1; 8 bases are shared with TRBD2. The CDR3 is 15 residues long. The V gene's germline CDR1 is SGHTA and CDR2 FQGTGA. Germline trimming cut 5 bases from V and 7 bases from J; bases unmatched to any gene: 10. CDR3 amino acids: CASSLPAGVTNEQFF. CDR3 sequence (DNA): TGTGCCAGCAGCCTCCCAGCGGGAGTGACAAATGAGCAGTTCTTC.

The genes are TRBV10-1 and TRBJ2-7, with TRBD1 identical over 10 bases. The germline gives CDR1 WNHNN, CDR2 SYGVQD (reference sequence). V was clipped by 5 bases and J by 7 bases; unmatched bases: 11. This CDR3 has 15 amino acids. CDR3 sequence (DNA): TGCGCCAGCAGTCCATCCGGGACAGGGGCCTGGGAGCAGTACTTC. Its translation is CASSPSGTGAWEQYF.

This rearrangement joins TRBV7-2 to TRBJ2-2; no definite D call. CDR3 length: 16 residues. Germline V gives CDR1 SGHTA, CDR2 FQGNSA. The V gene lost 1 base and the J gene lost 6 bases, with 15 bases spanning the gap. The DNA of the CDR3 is TGTGCCAGCAGCTTAGGTCGCTATCCATTATCCGGGGAGCTGTTTTTT. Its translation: CASSLGRYPLSGELFF.

The CDR3 DNA reads as TGCGCCAGCAGCCTCCCTTCTGGAAACACCATATATTTT. Translation gives CASSLPSGNTIYF. The chain is built from TRBV5-1 and TRBJ1-3; unclear D gene. CDR1 and CDR2 (germline): SGHRS, YFSETQ. V lost 4 bases and J lost 1, with 6 bases in between. This CDR3 has 13 amino acids.

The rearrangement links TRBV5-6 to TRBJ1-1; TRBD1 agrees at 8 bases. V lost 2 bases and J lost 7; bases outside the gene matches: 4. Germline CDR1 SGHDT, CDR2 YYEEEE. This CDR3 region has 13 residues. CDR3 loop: CASSFWDRSEAFF. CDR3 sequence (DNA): TGTGCCAGCAGCTTTTGGGACAGGAGTGAAGCTTTCTTT. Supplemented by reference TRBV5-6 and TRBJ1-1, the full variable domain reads DAGVTQSPTHLIKTRGQQVTLRCSPKSGHDTVSWYQQALGQGPQFIFQYYEEEERQRGNFPDRFSGHQFPNYSSELNVNALLLGDSALYLCASSFWDRSEAFFGQGTRLTVV.

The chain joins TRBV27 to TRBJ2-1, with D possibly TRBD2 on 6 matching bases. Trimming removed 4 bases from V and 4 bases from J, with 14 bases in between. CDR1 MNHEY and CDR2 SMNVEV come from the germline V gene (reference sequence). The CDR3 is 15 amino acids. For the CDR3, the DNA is TGTGCCAGCAGTTATAGTTCCGCGGGGTACAATGAGCAGTTCTTC. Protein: CASSYSSAGYNEQFF.

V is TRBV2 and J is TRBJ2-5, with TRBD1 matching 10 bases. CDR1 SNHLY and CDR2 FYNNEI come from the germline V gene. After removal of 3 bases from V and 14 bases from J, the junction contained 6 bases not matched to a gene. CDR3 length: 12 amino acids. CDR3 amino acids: CASSDKWTGGYF. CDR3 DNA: TGTGCCAGCAGTGATAAGTGGACAGGGGGATACTTC.

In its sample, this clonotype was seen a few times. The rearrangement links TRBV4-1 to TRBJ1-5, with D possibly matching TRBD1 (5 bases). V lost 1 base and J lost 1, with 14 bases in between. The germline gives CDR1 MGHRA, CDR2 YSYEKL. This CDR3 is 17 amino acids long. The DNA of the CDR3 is TGCGCCAGCAGCCAAGTCGCAGACAGACTGAGCAATCAGCCCCAGCATTTT. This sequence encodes CASSQVADRLSNQPQHF.

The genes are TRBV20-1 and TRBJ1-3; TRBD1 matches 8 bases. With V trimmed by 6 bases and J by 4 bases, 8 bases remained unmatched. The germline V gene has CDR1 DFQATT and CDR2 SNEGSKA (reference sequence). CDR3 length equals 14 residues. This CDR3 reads CSARDRGEGNTIYF. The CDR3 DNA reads TGCAGTGCCCGTGACAGGGGTGAAGGAAACACCATATATTTT.

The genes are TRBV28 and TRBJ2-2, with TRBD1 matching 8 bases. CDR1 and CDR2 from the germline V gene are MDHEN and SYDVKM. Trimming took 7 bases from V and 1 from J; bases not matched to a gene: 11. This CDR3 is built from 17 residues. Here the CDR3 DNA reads TGTGCCAGCACCTTCAGGGACAGGTCGTGGAACACCGGGGAGCTGTTTTTT. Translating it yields CASTFRDRSWNTGELFF.

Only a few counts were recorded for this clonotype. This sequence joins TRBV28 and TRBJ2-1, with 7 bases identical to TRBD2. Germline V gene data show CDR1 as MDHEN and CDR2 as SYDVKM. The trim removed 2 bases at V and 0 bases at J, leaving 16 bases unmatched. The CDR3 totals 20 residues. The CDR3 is CASSLPLSLAQVSSYNEQFF. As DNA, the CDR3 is TGTGCCAGCAGTTTACCATTATCACTAGCGCAAGTTAGCTCCTACAATGAGCAGTTCTTC.

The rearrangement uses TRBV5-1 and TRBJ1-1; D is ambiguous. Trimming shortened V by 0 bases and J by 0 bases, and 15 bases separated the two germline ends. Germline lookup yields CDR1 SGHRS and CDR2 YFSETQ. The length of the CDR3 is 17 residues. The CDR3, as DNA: TGCGCCAGCAGCTTGGGAAGACTCGTACACATGAACACTGAAGCTTTCTTT. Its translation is CASSLGRLVHMNTEAFF.

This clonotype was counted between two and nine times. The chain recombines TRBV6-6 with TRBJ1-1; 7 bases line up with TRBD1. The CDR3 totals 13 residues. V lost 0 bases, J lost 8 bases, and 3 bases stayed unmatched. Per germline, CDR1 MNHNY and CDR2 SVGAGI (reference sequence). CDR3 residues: CASSYSETGEAFF. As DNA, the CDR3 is TGTGCCAGCAGTTACTCGGAGACAGGGGAAGCTTTCTTT.

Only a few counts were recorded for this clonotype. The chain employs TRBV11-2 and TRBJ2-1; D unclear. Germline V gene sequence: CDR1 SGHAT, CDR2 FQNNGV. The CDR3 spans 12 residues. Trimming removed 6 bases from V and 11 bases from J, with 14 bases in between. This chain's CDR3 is CASRRYSHQQFF. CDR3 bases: TGTGCCAGCAGGAGGTACTCACACCAGCAGTTCTTC.

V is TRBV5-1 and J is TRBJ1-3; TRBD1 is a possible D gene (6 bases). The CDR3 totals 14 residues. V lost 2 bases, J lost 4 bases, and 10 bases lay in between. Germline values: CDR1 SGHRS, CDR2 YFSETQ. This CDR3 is CASSFTGYGNTIYF. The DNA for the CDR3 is TGCGCCAGCAGCTTTACAGGGTACGGAAACACCATATATTTT.

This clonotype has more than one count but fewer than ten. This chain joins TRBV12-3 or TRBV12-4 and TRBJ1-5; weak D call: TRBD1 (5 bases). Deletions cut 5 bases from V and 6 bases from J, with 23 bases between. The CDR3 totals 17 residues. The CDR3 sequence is CASSPRKTVPPGQPQHF. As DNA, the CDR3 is TGTGCCAGCAGTCCTAGAAAGACAGTCCCCCCCGGTCAGCCCCAGCATTTT.

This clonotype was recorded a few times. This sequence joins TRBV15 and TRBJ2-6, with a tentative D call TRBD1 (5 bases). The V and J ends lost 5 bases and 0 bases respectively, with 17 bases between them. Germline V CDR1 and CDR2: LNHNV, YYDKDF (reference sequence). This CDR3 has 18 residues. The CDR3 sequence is CATSERQIAYSGANVLTF. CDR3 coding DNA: TGTGCCACCAGCGAACGACAGATAGCTTACTCTGGGGCCAACGTCCTGACTTTC.

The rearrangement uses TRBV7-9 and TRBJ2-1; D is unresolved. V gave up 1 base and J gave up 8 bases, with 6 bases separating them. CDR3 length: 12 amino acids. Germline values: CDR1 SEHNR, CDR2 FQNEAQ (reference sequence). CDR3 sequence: CASSLVSYEQFF. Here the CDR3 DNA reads TGTGCCAGCAGCTTAGTGAGCTATGAGCAGTTCTTC.

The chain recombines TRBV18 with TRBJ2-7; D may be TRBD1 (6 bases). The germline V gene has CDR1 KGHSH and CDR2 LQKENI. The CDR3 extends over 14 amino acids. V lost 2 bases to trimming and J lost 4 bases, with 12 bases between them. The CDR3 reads CASSPDRQQYEQYF. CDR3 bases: TGTGCCAGCTCACCAGACAGGCAGCAGTACGAGCAGTACTTC.

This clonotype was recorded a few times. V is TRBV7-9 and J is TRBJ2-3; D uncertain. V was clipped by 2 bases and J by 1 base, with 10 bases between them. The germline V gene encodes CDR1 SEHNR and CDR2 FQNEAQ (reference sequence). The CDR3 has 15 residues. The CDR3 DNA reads TGTGCCAGCAGCTTACGGCGCTCACGCACAGATACGCAGTATTTT. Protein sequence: CASSLRRSRTDTQYF.